This T cell receptor (beta chain) emerged from a study of CD8 T cells in Susac syndrome. Regarding the study as a whole: The study's TCR sequencing and HLA analysis drew on a certain number of individuals. That number was acknowledged as relatively small.

CD8+ and CD4+ T cells from blood underwent TCR beta sequencing. The authors negatively isolated CD8+ and CD4+ T cells and FACS-enriched TEMRA cells. CDR3 length equals 16 residues. Germline CDR1 is MNHNS and CDR2 is SASEGT. Trimming cost V 5 bases and J 0 bases; bases outside gene matches: 2. Regarding this clonotype: Its specificity is unknown.

Random hexamers were used to reverse transcribe the RNA input (0.5 to 1 ug). The amplification used immunoSEQ multiplex PCR on TCR beta CDR3; it spanned 54 Vbeta and 13 Jbeta. TCRdb independently ran MiXCR on the immunoSEQ multiplex PCR reads; one entry per CDR3 protein. In the table there are 330,000 or so distinct CDR3 sequences, roughly 85% of which are singletons. The material sequenced was CD8+ T cells from PBMCs. V usage is TRBV6-1 and J usage is TRBJ2-3; 13 positions match TRBD2. The sequence came from a human donor with multiple sclerosis. This chain's CDR3 is CASSQTSGGSTDTQYF. The CDR3 DNA reads as TGTGCCAGCAGTCAGACTAGCGGGGGGAGCACAGATACGCAGTATTTT.